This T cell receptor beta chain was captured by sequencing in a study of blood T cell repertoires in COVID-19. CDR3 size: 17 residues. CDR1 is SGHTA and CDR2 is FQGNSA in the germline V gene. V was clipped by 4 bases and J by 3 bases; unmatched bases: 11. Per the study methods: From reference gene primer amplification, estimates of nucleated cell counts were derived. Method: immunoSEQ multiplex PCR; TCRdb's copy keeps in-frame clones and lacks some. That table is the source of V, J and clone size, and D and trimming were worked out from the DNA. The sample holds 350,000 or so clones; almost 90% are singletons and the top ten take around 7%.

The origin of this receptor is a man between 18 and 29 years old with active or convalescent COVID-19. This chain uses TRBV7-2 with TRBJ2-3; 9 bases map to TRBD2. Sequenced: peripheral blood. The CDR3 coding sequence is TGTGCCAGCAGCTCCCCGTGGGGGCGGGAGGGTACAGATACGCAGTATTTT. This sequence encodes CASSSPWGREGTDTQYF. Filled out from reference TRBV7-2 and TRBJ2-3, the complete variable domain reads GAGVSQSPSNKVTEKGKDVELRCDPISGHTALYWYRQSLGQGLEFLIYFQGNSAPDKSGLPSDRFSAERTGGSVSTLTIQRTQQEDSAVYLCASSSPWGREGTDTQYFGPGTRLTVL.